This TCR beta chain was captured by sequencing in a study of T-cell reconstitution after alpha-beta-depleted transplantation in children. Findings and limits, study-wide: The authors attributed T-cell counts and diversity one year after transplant mostly to newly produced T cells. Some patients' high day-60 TCRbeta diversity was attributed to recipient cells surviving conditioning. Several hundred rapidly expanded clones from non-depleted graft cells reportedly supplied alpha-beta T cells about two months post-transplant.

Notes on this clonotype: Its antigen is unidentified.

CDR3 length equals 14 residues. Trimming removed 6 bases from V and 6 bases from J, with 15 bases in between. CDR1 MDHEN and CDR2 SYDVKM come from the germline V gene. Preparation of the TCRbeta library was carried out with unique molecular identifiers. TCRdb recomputed calls from the PCR reads with MiXCR, one row per CDR3 protein. The sample gives about 290,000 distinct CDR3 sequences, over 7% of which show up once; about 9.3% is in the top ten. The sample here was peripheral blood, taken 360 days after TCRalphabeta/CD19-depleted stem cell transplant. The rearrangement uses TRBV28 and TRBJ1-3; D call uncertain. The clonotype originates from a female patient aged 2-9 years who had a stem cell transplant for Fanconi anemia, so the T cells may come from the graft donor. In DNA, the CDR3 is TGTGCCAGCAGCGTCCTGACCCCTGAAAACACCATATATTTT. Translation: CASSVLTPENTIYF.